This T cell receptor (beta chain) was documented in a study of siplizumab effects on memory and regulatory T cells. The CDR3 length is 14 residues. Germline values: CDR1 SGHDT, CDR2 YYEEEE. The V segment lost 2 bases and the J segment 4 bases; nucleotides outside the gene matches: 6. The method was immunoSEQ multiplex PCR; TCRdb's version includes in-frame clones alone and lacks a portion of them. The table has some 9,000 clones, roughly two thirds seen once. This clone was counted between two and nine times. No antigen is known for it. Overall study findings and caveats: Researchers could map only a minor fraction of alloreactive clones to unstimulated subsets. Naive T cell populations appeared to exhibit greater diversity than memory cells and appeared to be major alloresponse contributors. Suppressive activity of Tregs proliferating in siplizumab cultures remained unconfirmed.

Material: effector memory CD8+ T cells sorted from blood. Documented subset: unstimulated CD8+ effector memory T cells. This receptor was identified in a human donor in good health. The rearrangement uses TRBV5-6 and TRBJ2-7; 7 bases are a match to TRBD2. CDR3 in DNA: TGTGCCAGCAGCTTTGAACTAGCGCCTTACGAGCAGTACTTC. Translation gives CASSFELAPYEQYF. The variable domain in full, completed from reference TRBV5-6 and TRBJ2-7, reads DAGVTQSPTHLIKTRGQQVTLRCSPKSGHDTVSWYQQALGQGPQFIFQYYEEEERQRGNFPDRFSGHQFPNYSSELNVNALLLGDSALYLCASSFELAPYEQYFGPGTRLTVT.